This entry describes one T cell receptor (beta chain). The data stem from a study of OX40 agonist ivuxolimab in advanced cancers. With 4 bases clipped from V and 1 base from J, the junction kept 9 bases outside the gene matches. Germline V CDR1 and CDR2: MNHEY, SVGAGI. The CDR3 runs to 16 residues. Repertoires were generated with immunoSEQ multiplex PCR, while TCRdb's copy carries only in-frame clones and drops some. In the table there are around 11,000 clones, roughly 80% of which are singletons. The chain carries TRBV6-5 and TRBJ2-7; 8 bases agree with TRBD2. This TCR was sampled from an adult with an advanced solid tumor such as melanoma, head and neck, liver or kidney cancer. Sample: CD4+ or CD8+ T cells sorted from blood, taken in a trial of the OX40 agonist ivuxolimab. CDR3 loop: CASSWTGAGGSYEQYF. The CDR3 bases are TGTGCCAGCAGTTGGACTGGGGCGGGAGGATCCTACGAGCAGTACTTC.